This passage covers 6 T cell receptor beta chains from one sample sequenced in a study of CD8+ T cells in alopecia areata. Sequencing relied on a cDNA template that was reverse transcribed from extracted RNA. The assay was immunoSEQ multiplex PCR, and TCRdb's table has in-frame clones only and misses some. The sample holds about 110,000 clones, and no clone turns up only once. Sequencing input: lesional skin. Every receptor here comes from a C3H/HeJ mouse with alopecia areata. The strain's MHC type: H2-k.

This clone was seen only a few times. Gene names follow the mouse nomenclature. The CDR3 bases that were read are TGTGCCAGCAGTCCTTGGACTGGGGGGGATAGTCAAAAC. Amino acid sequence: CASSPWTGGDSQN. In full, the CDR3 is CASSPWTGGDSQNTLYF. The chain is built from TRBV13-3 and TRBJ2-4; the match to TRBD2 covers 12 bases. The read terminates 4 residues ahead of where the CDR3 ends, so the germline J gene completes it. Germline V gene lookup returns CDR1 NNHDY and CDR2 SYVADS. Germline trimming cut 4 bases from V and 0 bases from J; bases unmatched to any gene: 6. This CDR3 has 17 amino acids.

About this clone itself: Genes and germline come from the mouse. The CDR3 loop reads CASSDAGTGGERLFF. The covered CDR3 bases are TGTGCCAGCAGTGATGCAGGGACAGGCGGCGAA. V and J are TRBV13-1 and TRBJ1-4; 8 nucleotides match TRBD1. The read stops 4 residues short of the end of the CDR3; the missing end is completed from the germline J gene. This CDR3 comprises 15 residues. The V gene's germline CDR1 is NSHNY and CDR2 SYGAGN.

This clone has only a few counts. Germline and genes: mouse. The CDR3 extends 4 residues past the end of the read, so its final part is completed from the germline J gene. The rearrangement uses TRBV13-1 and TRBJ2-7; 9 bases match TRBD2. The CDR3 sequence is 15 residues long. J was trimmed by 3 bases and V by 0 bases; bases with no gene match: 4. Germline CDR1 is NSHNY and CDR2 is SYGAGN. The CDR3 DNA, read in part, is TGTGCCAGCAGTGATGCCGGGACTGGGATCTAT. It translates to CASSDAGTGIY. The full CDR3 sequence reads CASSDAGTGIYEQYF.

This clone was recorded a few times. Gene and germline names: mouse. This chain's CDR3 is CASSDAAGTGGQDTQYF. The DNA read from the CDR3 is TGTGCCAGCAGTGATGCAGCCGGGACTGGGGGCCAAGAC. The gene calls are TRBV13-3 and TRBJ2-5; 11 bases agree with TRBD2. Read coverage stops 4 residues before the CDR3 terminus; the germline J gene supplies the remainder. This CDR3 spans 17 amino acids. Unmatched junction bases numbered 5, after V lost 0 bases and J lost 2 bases. Germline V gives CDR1 NNHDY, CDR2 SYVADS.

On this clone itself: Germline and genes: mouse. The CDR3 is cut off 4 residues early in the read; its end comes from the germline J gene. The chain recombines TRBV14 with TRBJ2-5; 11 bases line up with TRBD2. This CDR3 region has 14 residues. Germline CDR1 SGHDT, CDR2 FRDEAV. The DNA read from the CDR3 is TGTGCCAGCAGCCTCGACTGGGGGGGAGAC. Translating gives CASSLDWGGD. The complete CDR3 protein is CASSLDWGGDTQYF. Supplemented by reference TRBV14 and TRBJ2-5, the full variable domain reads EAGVTQSPRYAVLQEGQAVSFWCDPISGHDTLYWYQQPRDQGPQLLVYFRDEAVIDNSQLPSDRFSAVRPKGTNSTLKIQSAKQGDTATYLCASSLDWGGDTQYFGPGTRLLVL.

With respect to this clone: The gene names given are mouse names. The read terminates 4 residues ahead of where the CDR3 ends, so the germline J gene completes it. The chain links TRBV13-3 to TRBJ2-3, with 12 bases fitting TRBD2. CDR3 size: 15 residues. Germline lookup yields CDR1 NNHDY and CDR2 SYVADS. V was pared by 5 bases and J by 2 bases, with 3 bases of the junction left unmatched. This CDR3 reads CASRLTGGAAETLYF. The DNA read from the CDR3 is TGTGCCAGCAGGCTGACTGGGGGGGCTGCAGAA.